This TCR beta chain derives from a study of blood T cell repertoires in COVID-19. Here immunoSEQ multiplex PCR was the method, and the copy in TCRdb shows in-frame clones only, minus some. The table records around 400,000 clones, more than 70% of them present only once. This clone was seen only a few times. Germline trimming cut 3 bases from V and 6 bases from J; bases unmatched to any gene: 6. This CDR3 has 16 residues. Looked up from germline, CDR1 is MNHEY and CDR2 is SMNVEV (reference sequence). J is TRBJ2-2 and V is TRBV27, with 11 positions matching TRBD2. The sequence derives from a man aged 35 to 55 with acute or convalescent COVID-19. Sequencing input: peripheral blood. CDR3 DNA: TGTGCCAGCAGTTTTTTAGCGGGGGGGCTGTCCGGGGAGCTGTTTTTT. This sequence encodes CASSFLAGGLSGELFF.